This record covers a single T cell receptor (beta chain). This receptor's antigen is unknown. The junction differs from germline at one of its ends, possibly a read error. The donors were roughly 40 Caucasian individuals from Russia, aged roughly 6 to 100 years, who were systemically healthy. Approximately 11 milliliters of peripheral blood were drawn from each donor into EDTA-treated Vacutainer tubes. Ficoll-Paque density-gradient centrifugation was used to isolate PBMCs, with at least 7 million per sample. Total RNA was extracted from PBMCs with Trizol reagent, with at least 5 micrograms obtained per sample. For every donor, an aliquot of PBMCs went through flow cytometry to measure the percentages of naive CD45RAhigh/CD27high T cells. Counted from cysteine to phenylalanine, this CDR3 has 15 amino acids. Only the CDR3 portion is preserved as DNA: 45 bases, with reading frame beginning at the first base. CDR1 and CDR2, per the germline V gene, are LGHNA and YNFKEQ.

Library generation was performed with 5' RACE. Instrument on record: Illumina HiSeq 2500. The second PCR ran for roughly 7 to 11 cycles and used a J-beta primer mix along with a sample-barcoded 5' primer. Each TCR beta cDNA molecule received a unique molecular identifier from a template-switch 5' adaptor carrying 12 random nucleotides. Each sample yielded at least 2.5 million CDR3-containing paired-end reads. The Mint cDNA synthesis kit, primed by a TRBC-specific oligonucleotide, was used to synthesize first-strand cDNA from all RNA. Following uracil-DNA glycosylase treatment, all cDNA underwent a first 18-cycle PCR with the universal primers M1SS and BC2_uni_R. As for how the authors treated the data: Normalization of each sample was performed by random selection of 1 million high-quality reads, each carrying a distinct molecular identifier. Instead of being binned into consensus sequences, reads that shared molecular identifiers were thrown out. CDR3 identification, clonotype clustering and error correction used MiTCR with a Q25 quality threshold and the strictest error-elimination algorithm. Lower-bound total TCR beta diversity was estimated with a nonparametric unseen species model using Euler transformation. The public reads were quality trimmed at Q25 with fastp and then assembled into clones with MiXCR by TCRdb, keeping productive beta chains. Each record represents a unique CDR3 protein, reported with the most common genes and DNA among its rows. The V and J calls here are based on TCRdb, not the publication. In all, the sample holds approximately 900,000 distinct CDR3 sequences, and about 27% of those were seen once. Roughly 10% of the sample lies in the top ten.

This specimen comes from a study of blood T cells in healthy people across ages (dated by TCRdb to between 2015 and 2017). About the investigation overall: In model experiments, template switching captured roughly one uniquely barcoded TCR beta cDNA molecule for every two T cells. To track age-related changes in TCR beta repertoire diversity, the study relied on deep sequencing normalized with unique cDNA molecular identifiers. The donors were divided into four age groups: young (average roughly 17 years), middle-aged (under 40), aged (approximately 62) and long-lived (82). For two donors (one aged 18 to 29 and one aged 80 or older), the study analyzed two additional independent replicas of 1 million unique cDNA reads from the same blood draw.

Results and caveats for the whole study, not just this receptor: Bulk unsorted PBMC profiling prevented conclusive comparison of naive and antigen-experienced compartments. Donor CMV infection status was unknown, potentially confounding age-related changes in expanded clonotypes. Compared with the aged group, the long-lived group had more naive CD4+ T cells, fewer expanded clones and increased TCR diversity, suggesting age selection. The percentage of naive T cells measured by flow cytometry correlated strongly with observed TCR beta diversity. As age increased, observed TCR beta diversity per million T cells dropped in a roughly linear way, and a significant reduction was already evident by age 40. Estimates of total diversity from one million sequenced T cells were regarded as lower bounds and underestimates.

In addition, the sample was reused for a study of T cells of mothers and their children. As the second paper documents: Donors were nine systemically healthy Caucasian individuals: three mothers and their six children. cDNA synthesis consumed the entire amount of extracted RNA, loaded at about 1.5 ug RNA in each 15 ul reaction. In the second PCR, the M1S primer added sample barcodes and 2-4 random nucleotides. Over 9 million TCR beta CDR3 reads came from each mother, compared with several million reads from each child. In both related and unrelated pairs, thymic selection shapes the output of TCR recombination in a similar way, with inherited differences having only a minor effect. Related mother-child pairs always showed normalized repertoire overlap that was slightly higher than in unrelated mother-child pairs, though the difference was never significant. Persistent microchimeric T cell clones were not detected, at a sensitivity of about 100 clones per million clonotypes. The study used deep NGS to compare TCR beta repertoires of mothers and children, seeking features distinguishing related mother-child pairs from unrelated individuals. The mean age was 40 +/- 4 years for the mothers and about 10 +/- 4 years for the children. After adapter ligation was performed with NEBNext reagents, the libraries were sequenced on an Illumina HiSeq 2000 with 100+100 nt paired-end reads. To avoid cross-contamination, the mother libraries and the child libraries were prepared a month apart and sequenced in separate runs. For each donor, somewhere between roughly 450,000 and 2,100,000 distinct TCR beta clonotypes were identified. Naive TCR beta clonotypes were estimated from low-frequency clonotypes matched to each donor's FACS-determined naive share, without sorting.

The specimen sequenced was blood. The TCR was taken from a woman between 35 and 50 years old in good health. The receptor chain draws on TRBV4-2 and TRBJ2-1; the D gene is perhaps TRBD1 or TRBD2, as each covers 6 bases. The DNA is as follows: TGTGCCAGCAGGGGGGCGGGGAGCTCCTACAATGAGCAGTCCTTC. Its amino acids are CASRGAGSSYNEQSF.